This T cell receptor (beta chain) was recovered during a study of shared clonotypes between healthy human individuals (dated by TCRdb to 2020 to 2021). In terms of the full investigation: Two women and a few men aged 18 to 49 years were included in the cohort. For each donor, CD4 naive and CD4 memory were each given three plates, CD8 naive was given two plates, and CD8 memory was given one plate. The study deeply sequenced blood TCR repertoires of about five healthy adults to estimate repertoire size and the extent of clonotype sharing between individuals. Different laboratories and diverse techniques were used to prepare libraries and sequence TCR repertoires, to increase sequencing depth and limit assay-specific biases. Between about 0.85 and 10 billion PBMCs per donor were obtained by leukapheresis.

CD8 naive samples were obtained by positive selection for CCR7 among CD45RO-negative cells, yielding a CD45RA+CCR7+ population from which TemRA cells were excluded. The donors were healthy, HIV-negative adults who had no recently reported acute infections or vaccinations. All donors were Caucasian adults living in Nashville, Tennessee, USA. Blood was obtained by leukapheresis, after which PBMCs were separated by Ficoll-Histopaque density gradient centrifugation and cryopreserved in liquid nitrogen vapor phase. Purity and quantity of every magnetically sorted T cell population were checked by analytical flow cytometry. Genomic DNA was isolated from every sorted fraction and measured by UV absorbance on a Nanodrop 2000c. As regards this clone: Its antigen target is currently unknown. Germline and junction disagree at one end, which may indicate a read error.

What the work shows at the level of the full study, not this receptor alone: Higher generation probabilities were observed for clonotypes shared by all four sorted-subset donors than for non-shared clonotypes. Larger estimated clonotype richness was generally found for naive subsets than for memory subsets. Across a handful of donors, about 4.5% of naive CD4, more than 3% of naive CD8, under 2.5% of memory CD4, and over 0.35% of memory CD8 clonotypes were shared. Sampling was restricted to blood, and TCR repertoires in tissues likely differ from the TCR repertoires found in blood. Because the study included only a small number of donors, the genetic and exposure-history diversity represented was limited. Pairwise subsampling led to the expectation that sequencing depth would affect the degree of clonotype sharing among donors. Incomplete sequencing was indicated by rarefaction of sorted-subset datasets, despite the large sequencing depth.

Using the deep immunoSEQ assay, multiplex PCR amplified TCR CDR3 regions from genomic DNA. Extracted genomic DNA from each cell subset was distributed evenly across all wells of several immunoSEQ 96-well plates, and each plate was treated as a replicate. For sorted subsets, roughly 200 ng of genomic DNA, equivalent to around 29,000 T cell genomes, went into each replicate PCR. Purified libraries were quantified with a Qubit 3.0 fluorometer, sized on a Bioanalyzer 2100, and re-quantified with the KAPA Library Quantification kit. A separate single-read 150-cycle Illumina NextSeq 550 flow cell was used to sequence each immunoSEQ 96-well plate. In the authors' own workflow: Because the immunoSEQ output included only junctional sequences and no quality scores, the filtering could not be the same as the filtering used for full-length reads. To assign V/J genes and CDR3, sequences were annotated against IMGT germline references using PyIR, a Python wrapper for IgBLAST v1.9. Reads with weak V/J assignments (E-value above 1e-6), missing CDR3, stop codons, out-of-frame junctions, or ambiguous translated residues were removed. A V3J clonotype was defined by an identical inferred V gene, J gene, and CDR3 amino acid sequence. To compute the percentage overlap between repertoires, the number of shared unique clonotypes was divided by the size of the smaller repertoire. Repertoire richness was assessed with RTK rarefaction, the Chao1 estimator, and Recon v2.1 estimates of unobserved clonotypes. Generation probabilities for all TCRbeta clonotypes obtained by the gDNA method from four donors were computed using OLGA. Sourced from immuneACCESS, this table was stored by TCRdb with only in-frame sequences that have V and J called. A share of the clones is absent; for the studies checked, an unresolved V gene accounts for under half, and the remainder has no known explanation. V, J and clone size are those of that table, while D and trimming were read from the DNA. In this sample the table shows 1.5 million to 2.5 million clones, about 95% of which occur a single time. The top ten clonotypes cover approximately 1.2% of the sample.

For CDR1 and CDR2, the germline V gene lists MGHDK and SYGVNS. The CDR3 runs 15 amino acids, cysteine and phenylalanine included. The only DNA kept is the CDR3, 45 bases in frame from the first base. The sequenced material came from naive CD8+ T cells sorted from blood. The cell subset or site label on this specimen signifies: CD45RA+CCR7+. Here the chain combines TRBV25-1 and TRBJ2-6; the D gene lacks a confident call. This sequence was found in a man in his late teens or twenties in good health. The DNA reads TGTGCCAGCAGTGTCCACGCCTCTGAGGCCAACGTCCTGACTTTC. The encoded protein is CASSVHASEANVLTF.